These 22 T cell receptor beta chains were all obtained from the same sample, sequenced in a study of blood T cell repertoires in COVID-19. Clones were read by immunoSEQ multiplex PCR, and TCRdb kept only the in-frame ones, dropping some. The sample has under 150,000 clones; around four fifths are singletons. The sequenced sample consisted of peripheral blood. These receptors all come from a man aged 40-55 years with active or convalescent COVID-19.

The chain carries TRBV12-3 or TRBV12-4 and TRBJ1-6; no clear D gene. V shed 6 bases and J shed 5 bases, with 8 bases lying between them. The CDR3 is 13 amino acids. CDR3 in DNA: TGTGCCAGCAGACAGATACATAATTCACCCCTCCACTTT. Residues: CASRQIHNSPLHF.

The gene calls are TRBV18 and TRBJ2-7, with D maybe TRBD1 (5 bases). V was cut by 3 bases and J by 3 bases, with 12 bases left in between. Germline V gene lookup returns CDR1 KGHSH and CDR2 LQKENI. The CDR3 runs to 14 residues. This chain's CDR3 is CASSPPTGYYEQYF. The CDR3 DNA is TGTGCCAGCTCACCCCCCACAGGATACTACGAGCAGTACTTC.

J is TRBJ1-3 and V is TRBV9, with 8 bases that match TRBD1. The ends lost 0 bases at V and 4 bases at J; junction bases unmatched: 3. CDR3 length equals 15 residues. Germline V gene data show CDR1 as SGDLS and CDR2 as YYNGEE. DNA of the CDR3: TGTGCCAGCAGCGTAGAGGACAGGGCAGGAAACACCATATATTTT. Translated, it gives CASSVEDRAGNTIYF.

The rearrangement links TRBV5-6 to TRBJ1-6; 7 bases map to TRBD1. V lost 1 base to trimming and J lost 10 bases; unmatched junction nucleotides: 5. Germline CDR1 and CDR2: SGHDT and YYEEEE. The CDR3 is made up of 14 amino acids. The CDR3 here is CASSLTGEYSPLHF. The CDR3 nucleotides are TGTGCCAGCAGCTTGACAGGGGAATACTCACCCCTCCACTTT. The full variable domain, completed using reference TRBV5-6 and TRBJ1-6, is DAGVTQSPTHLIKTRGQQVTLRCSPKSGHDTVSWYQQALGQGPQFIFQYYEEEERQRGNFPDRFSGHQFPNYSSELNVNALLLGDSALYLCASSLTGEYSPLHFGNGTRLTVT.

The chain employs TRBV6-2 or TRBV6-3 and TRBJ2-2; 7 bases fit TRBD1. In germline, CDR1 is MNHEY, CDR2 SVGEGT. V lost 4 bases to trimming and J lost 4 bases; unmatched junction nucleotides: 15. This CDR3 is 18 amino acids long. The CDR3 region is CASSSFAGTVATTGELFF. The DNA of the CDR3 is TGTGCCAGCAGTTCCTTCGCCGGGACAGTAGCGACCACCGGGGAGCTGTTTTTT.

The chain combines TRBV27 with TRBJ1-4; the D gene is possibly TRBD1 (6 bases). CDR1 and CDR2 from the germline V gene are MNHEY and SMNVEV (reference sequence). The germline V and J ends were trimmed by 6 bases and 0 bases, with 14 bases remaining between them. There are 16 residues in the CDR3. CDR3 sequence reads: CASRTGQIATNEKLFF. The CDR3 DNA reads TGTGCCAGCAGGACCGGACAGATTGCAACTAATGAAAAACTGTTTTTT.

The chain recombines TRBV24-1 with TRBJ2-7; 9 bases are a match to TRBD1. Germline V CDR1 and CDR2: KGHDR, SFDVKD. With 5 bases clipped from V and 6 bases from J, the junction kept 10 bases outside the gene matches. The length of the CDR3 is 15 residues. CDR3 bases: TGTGCCACCAGTGTCGCGGGGACAGGGTTCCTCGAGCAGTACTTC. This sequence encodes CATSVAGTGFLEQYF.

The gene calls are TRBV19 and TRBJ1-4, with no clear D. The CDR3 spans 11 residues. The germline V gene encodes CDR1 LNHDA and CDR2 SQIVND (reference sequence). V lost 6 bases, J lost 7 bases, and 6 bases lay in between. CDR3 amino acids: CASRTAEKLFF. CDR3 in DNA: TGTGCCAGTAGAACTGCTGAAAAACTGTTTTTT.

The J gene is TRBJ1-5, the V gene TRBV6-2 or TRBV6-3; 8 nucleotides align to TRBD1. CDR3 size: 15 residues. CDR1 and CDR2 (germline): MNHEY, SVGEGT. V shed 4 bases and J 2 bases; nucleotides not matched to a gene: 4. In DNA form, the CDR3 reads TGTGCCAGCAGTTCAGGGGGCTTGGGCAATCAGCCCCAGCATTTT. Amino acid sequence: CASSSGGLGNQPQHF.

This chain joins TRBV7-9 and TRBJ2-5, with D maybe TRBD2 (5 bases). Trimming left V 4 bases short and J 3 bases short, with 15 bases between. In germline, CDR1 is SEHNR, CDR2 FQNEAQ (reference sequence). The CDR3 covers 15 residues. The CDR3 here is CASSSRVGVEETQYF. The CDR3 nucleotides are TGTGCCAGCAGCTCCCGGGTCGGGGTTGAAGAGACCCAGTACTTC. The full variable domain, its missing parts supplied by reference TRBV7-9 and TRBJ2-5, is DTGVSQNPRHKITKRGQNVTFRCDPISEHNRLYWYRQTLGQGPEFLTYFQNEAQLEKSRLLSDRFSAERPKGSFSTLEIQRTEQGDSAMYLCASSSRVGVEETQYFGPGTRLLVL.

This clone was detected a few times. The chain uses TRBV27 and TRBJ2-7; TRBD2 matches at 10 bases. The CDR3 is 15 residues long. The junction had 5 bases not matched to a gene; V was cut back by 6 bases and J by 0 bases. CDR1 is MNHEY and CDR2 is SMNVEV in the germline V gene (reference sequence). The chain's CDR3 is CASRRLAGDSYEQYF. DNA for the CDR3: TGTGCCAGCAGGCGACTAGCGGGTGACTCCTACGAGCAGTACTTC.

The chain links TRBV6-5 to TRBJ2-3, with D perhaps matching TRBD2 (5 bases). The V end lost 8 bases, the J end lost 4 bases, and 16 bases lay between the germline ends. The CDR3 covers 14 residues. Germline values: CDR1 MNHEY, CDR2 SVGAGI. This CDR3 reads CASETGVRADTQYF. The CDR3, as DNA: TGTGCCAGCGAAACCGGGGTTAGGGCAGATACGCAGTATTTT.

The CDR3 DNA reads TGCGCCAGCAGTCAATCTCGGTGGACTAGCGGGGGGGCCTCCTACAATGAGCAGTTCTTC. It specifies CASSQSRWTSGGASYNEQFF. The chain is built from TRBV23-1 and TRBJ2-1; TRBD2 aligns across 15 bases. TRBV23-1 is an ORF, and what it does is uncertain. After removal of 0 bases from V and 0 bases from J, the junction contained 6 bases not matched to a gene. CDR3 length: 20 residues.

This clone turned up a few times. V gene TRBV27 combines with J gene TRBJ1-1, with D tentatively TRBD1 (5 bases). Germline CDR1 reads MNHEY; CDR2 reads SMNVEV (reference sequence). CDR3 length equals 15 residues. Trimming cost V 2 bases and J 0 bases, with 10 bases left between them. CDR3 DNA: TGTGCCAGCAGTTTAAGGGGACTGGTGAACACTGAAGCTTTCTTT. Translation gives CASSLRGLVNTEAFF.

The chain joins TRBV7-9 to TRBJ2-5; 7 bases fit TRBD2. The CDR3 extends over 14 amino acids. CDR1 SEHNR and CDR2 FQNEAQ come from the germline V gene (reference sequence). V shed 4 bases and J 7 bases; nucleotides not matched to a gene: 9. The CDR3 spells CASSSWGGIGTQYF. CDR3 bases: TGTGCCAGCAGCTCGTGGGGGGGTATTGGGACCCAGTACTTC.

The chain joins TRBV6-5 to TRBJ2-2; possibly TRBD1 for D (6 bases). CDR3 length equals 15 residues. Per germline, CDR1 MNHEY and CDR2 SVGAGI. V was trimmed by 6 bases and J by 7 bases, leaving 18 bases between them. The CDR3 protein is CASRTGQFGVGELFF. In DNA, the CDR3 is TGTGCCAGCAGAACCGGACAGTTCGGGGTCGGGGAGCTGTTTTTT.

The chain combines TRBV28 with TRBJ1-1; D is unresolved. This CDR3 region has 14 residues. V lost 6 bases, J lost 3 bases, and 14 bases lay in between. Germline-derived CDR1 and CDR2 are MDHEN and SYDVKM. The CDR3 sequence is CASREAQGHTEAFF. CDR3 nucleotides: TGTGCCAGCAGGGAGGCCCAAGGGCACACTGAAGCTTTCTTT.

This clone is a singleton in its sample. The CDR3 loop is CAIQPGQGPNSPLHF. The CDR3 DNA sequence: TGTGCCATCCAACCGGGGCAGGGGCCAAATTCACCCCTCCACTTT. The chain employs TRBV10-3 and TRBJ1-6; D perhaps matches TRBD1 (6 bases). The CDR3 runs to 15 residues. With 8 bases removed from V and 7 bases from J, the gap between germline ends came to 18 bases. Germline loops: CDR1 ENHRY, CDR2 SYGVKD.

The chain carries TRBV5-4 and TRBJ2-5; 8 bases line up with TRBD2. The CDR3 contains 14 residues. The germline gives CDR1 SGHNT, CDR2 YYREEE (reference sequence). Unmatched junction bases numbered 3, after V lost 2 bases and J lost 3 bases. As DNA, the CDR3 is TGTGCCAGCAGCTTATCCGGGGGGGAAGAGACCCAGTACTTC. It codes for CASSLSGGEETQYF.

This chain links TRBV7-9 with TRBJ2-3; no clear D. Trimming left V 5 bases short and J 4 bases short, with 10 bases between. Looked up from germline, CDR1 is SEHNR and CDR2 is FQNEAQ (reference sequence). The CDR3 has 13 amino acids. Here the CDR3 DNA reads TGTGCCAGCAGCATAAGCTTTGCAGATACGCAGTATTTT. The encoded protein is CASSISFADTQYF.

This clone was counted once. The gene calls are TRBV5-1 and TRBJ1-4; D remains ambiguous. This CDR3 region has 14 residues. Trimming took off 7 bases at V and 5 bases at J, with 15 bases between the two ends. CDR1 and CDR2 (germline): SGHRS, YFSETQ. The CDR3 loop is CASGPAGPNEKLFF. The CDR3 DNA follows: TGCGCCAGCGGACCCGCGGGTCCAAATGAAAAACTGTTTTTT.

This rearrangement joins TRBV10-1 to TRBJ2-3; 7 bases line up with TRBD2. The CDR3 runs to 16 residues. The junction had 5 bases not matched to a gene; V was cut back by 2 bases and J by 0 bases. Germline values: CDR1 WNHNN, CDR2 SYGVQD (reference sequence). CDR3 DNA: TGCGCCAGCAGTGAGGCCACTAGCGCTAGCACAGATACGCAGTATTTT. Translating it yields CASSEATSASTDTQYF.